A single sample gave rise to the 14 T cell receptor beta chains below, sequenced in a study of control samples from healthy donors and cancer patients. Data came from immunoSEQ multiplex PCR; TCRdb stores just in-frame clones and leaves some out. The data contain more than 85,000 clones, roughly 83% of them singletons. The sample was PBMCs. These receptor sequences come from an older man with lung cancer.

This rearrangement joins TRBV21-1 to TRBJ2-2; the table names TRBD1, a call not compared with the DNA. TRBV21-1 is a documented pseudogene. This CDR3 is built from 18 residues. CDR3 sequence: CASSEPRGRTFCTGELFF. CDR3 sequence (DNA): TGTGCCAGCAGCGAGCCCAGGGGGCGGACTTTTTGCACCGGGGAGCTGTTTTTT.

The chain has TRBV19 and TRBJ2-1; D is uncertain. The CDR3 sequence is 17 residues long. Trimming took off 3 bases at V and 0 bases at J, with 15 bases between the two ends. Germline V lookup: CDR1 LNHDA, CDR2 SQIVND (reference sequence). In nucleotides, the CDR3 is TGTGCCAGTAGTATCTTCCTTAGCAGGAGCTCCTACAATGAGCAGTTCTTC. It is translated as CASSIFLSRSSYNEQFF.

The gene calls are TRBV6-2 or TRBV6-3 and TRBJ1-3; D is unclear. The CDR3 totals 14 residues. The germline V gene has CDR1 MNHEY and CDR2 SVGEGT. V dropped 5 bases and J dropped 1 base, with 9 bases sitting between them. This chain's CDR3 is CASSPRTSGNTIYF. The CDR3 nucleotides read TGTGCCAGCAGTCCCCGTACATCTGGAAACACCATATATTTT.

This chain links TRBV30 with TRBJ2-4, with D unresolved. This CDR3 is built from 16 residues. V shed 0 bases and J shed 0 bases, with 12 bases lying between them. In germline, CDR1 is GTSNPN, CDR2 SVGIG (reference sequence). CDR3 nucleotide sequence: TGTGCCTGGAGTGTATTCCCGACAAGAGCCAAAAACATTCAGTACTTC. This encodes CAWSVFPTRAKNIQYF.

Note on this clone: Given a much more abundant clone one base away, this may be a read error. Other nucleotide sequences in the sample specify the same CDR3. V and J are TRBV19 and TRBJ1-5; a possible D gene is TRBD1 (5 bases). This CDR3 has 14 residues. V was clipped by 6 bases and J by 10 bases, with 19 bases between them. Germline assignment: CDR1 LNHDA and CDR2 SQIVND (reference sequence). The CDR3 DNA sequence: TGTGCCAGTAGAGGGGTGGGGGTACGGCAACCCCAGCATTTT. Amino acids: CASRGVGVRQPQHF.

This clone was observed a few times. The rearrangement links TRBV12-5 to TRBJ1-2; D is unclear. The CDR3 is made up of 15 amino acids. The V end lost 1 base, the J end lost 0 bases, and 9 bases lay between the germline ends. Per germline, CDR1 LGHNT and CDR2 FRNRAP. CDR3 amino acids: CASGLGDVSNYGYTF. The CDR3 region has the DNA TGTGCTAGTGGTTTGGGTGACGTCTCTAACTATGGCTACACCTTC.

V gene TRBV6-2 or TRBV6-3 combines with J gene TRBJ2-3; no clear D gene. The CDR3 spans 16 residues. V lost 2 bases and J 3 bases, leaving 15 bases between the germline ends. Germline V CDR1 and CDR2: MNHEY, SVGEGT. The CDR3 DNA reads as TGTGCCAGCAGTTACAGTCGGGCCTCTTTGACAGATACGCAGTATTTT. Protein product: CASSYSRASLTDTQYF.

This clone was seen only a few times. The gene calls are TRBV7-9 and TRBJ1-2; D is uncertain. The CDR3 is made up of 11 amino acids. CDR1 is SEHNR and CDR2 is FQNEAQ in the germline V gene (reference sequence). V lost 4 bases and J 3 bases, leaving 3 bases between the germline ends. For the CDR3, the DNA is TGTGCCAGCAGCTGGGACTATGGCTACACCTTC. Its protein is CASSWDYGYTF.

The chain links TRBV28 to TRBJ1-2; no clear D gene. Germline values: CDR1 MDHEN, CDR2 SYDVKM. V dropped 7 bases and J dropped 8 bases, with 5 bases sitting between them. The CDR3 is made up of 9 amino acids. The DNA for the CDR3 is TGTGCCAGCAAAGGGGGCTACACCTTC. Its translation is CASKGGYTF.

V gene TRBV5-1 combines with J gene TRBJ2-2; D is possibly TRBD2 (6 bases). The CDR3 extends over 15 amino acids. CDR1 and CDR2 (germline): SGHRS, YFSETQ. Trimming stripped 1 base from V and 6 bases from J, with 13 bases between. The CDR3 is CASSLPRGGPGELFF. CDR3 DNA sequence: TGCGCCAGCAGCTTGCCCCGGGGAGGACCCGGGGAGCTGTTTTTT.

This clone showed up just once. The chain joins TRBV7-9 to TRBJ2-1; 8 bases match TRBD1. Trimming cost V 6 bases and J 10 bases; bases outside gene matches: 5. Germline loops: CDR1 SEHNR, CDR2 FQNEAQ (reference sequence). The CDR3 covers 12 residues. CDR3: CASRPGGGEQFF. Written as DNA, the CDR3 is TGTGCCAGCAGGCCAGGGGGCGGGGAGCAGTTCTTC.

This clone occurred once. The V call is TRBV27, the J call TRBJ2-7, with TRBD1 identical over 8 bases. V lost 8 bases and J lost 4; bases outside the gene matches: 7. From germline, CDR1 is MNHEY and CDR2 SMNVEV (reference sequence). There are 13 residues in the CDR3. The CDR3 sequence is CASARTGRYEQYF. The CDR3 DNA reads TGTGCCAGCGCCCGGACAGGGCGATACGAGCAGTACTTC.

CDR3: CASSVVSGYTF. Here the CDR3 DNA reads TGTGCCAGCAGCGTAGTGAGCGGCTACACCTTC. The V call is TRBV9, the J call TRBJ1-2, with D unclear. The germline V and J ends were trimmed by 0 bases and 8 bases, with 5 bases remaining between them. The V gene's germline CDR1 is SGDLS and CDR2 YYNGEE. This CDR3 contains 11 residues.

This clone was counted once. V gene TRBV4-2 combines with J gene TRBJ1-1; D remains ambiguous. Germline V gene data show CDR1 as LGHNA and CDR2 as YNFKEQ. V was shortened by 0 bases and J by 1 base, with 9 bases between the two germline ends. The CDR3 runs 15 residues. The CDR3 sequence is CASSQDGRENTEAFF. DNA of the CDR3: TGTGCCAGCAGCCAAGACGGCAGAGAGAACACTGAAGCTTTCTTT.